This T cell receptor beta chain is from a study of blood T cell repertoires in COVID-19. Study information: Samples taken during acute and convalescent COVID-19 were collected in the United States, Italy and Spain.

The cohort comprised adults aged about 18 to 90 years residing in 24 US areas. Study processing details: Amplified reference gene primers provided the basis for estimating nucleated cell counts. TCRdb's table, derived via immunoSEQ multiplex PCR, lists solely in-frame clones and lacks some. The DNA was the basis for D and trimming; V, J and clone size are from that table. The repertoire holds 500,000 or so clones, with approximately 90% as singletons. The CDR3 consists of 14 residues. CDR1 MDHEN and CDR2 SYDVKM come from the germline V gene. V lost 6 bases, J lost 4 bases, and 16 bases lay in between.

This clonotype originated in a woman aged 18-29 years who had recovered from COVID-19. This rearrangement joins TRBV28 to TRBJ2-7, with D uncertain. What was sequenced was PBMCs or T cells enriched from blood (not recorded which). This CDR3 is CASSPQVPPYEQYF. The DNA for the CDR3 is TGTGCCAGCAGCCCTCAGGTTCCACCTTACGAGCAGTACTTC.